What follows are 23 T cell receptor beta chains derived from one specimen sequenced in a study of PD-1 blockade in classical Hodgkin lymphoma. The repertoire was sequenced with immunoSEQ multiplex PCR; TCRdb's copy has only in-frame clones and lacks some. This table has nearly 35,000 clones, roughly 91% appearing once. As for time point: newly diagnosed, previously untreated cHL patient sample. Purification of CD4+ T cells from thawed PBMCs was performed via magnetic negative selection. Sequenced: CD4+ T cells from blood. These receptor sequences come from a human donor with classical Hodgkin lymphoma.

This clone was counted only a few times. V and J are TRBV6-6 and TRBJ1-6; no firm D call. The CDR3 loop spans 13 amino acids. The germline V gene has CDR1 MNHNY and CDR2 SVGAGI (reference sequence). V shed 4 bases and J shed 16 bases, with 17 bases lying between them. DNA of the CDR3: TGTGCCAGCAGTTCGAATTTAGAAAGACCTCTCCACTTT. This encodes CASSSNLERPLHF.

The chain couples TRBV28 to TRBJ2-7; 7 positions agree with TRBD2. The V gene's germline CDR1 is MDHEN and CDR2 SYDVKM. The ends lost 7 bases at V and 3 bases at J; junction bases unmatched: 9. The CDR3 is made up of 14 amino acids. The DNA for the CDR3 is TGTGCCAGCACTATGGGAGGGGCGGGCTACGAGCAGTACTTC. Protein sequence: CASTMGGAGYEQYF.

The rearrangement links TRBV25-1 to TRBJ1-3; D is perhaps TRBD1 (5 bases). CDR1 is MGHDK, CDR2 SYGVNS, per germline. This CDR3 has 16 amino acids. The V and J ends lost 1 base and 6 bases respectively, with 16 bases between them. The CDR3 is CASSESGITGLNTIYF. CDR3 bases: TGTGCCAGCAGTGAATCGGGAATTACAGGATTAAACACCATATATTTT.

V is TRBV7-8 and J is TRBJ1-6; 9 bases fit TRBD1. V lost 5 bases, J lost 10 bases, and 6 bases stayed unmatched. This CDR3 is built from 14 residues. Germline lookup yields CDR1 SGHVS and CDR2 FQNEAQ. CDR3: CASSPQGAGSPLHF. CDR3 DNA: TGTGCCAGCAGCCCACAGGGGGCAGGATCACCCCTCCACTTT.

This chain links TRBV6-1 with TRBJ2-5; D is possibly TRBD1 (6 bases). The CDR3 runs to 13 residues. Trimming took 4 bases from V and 4 from J, leaving 10 bases between them. CDR1 and CDR2 from the germline V gene are MNHNS and SASEGT. The CDR3 bases are TGTGCCAGCAGTGGACAGGAGGCAGAGACCCAGTACTTC. It yields the protein CASSGQEAETQYF.

V is TRBV10-2 and J is TRBJ2-7; tentatively, D is TRBD1 (6 bases). Germline V gene data show CDR1 as WSHSY and CDR2 as SAAADI. This CDR3 has 16 amino acids. Deletions cut 6 bases from V and 1 base from J, with 19 bases between. DNA for the CDR3: TGCGCCAGCAGGCCTCCGACCACAGGGTTTTCCTACGAGCAGTACTTC. Its protein is CASRPPTTGFSYEQYF.

The chain uses TRBV4-1 and TRBJ2-5, with 8 bases lining up with TRBD2. Germline trimming cut 0 bases from V and 5 bases from J; bases unmatched to any gene: 8. The CDR3 is 16 amino acids. Germline loops: CDR1 MGHRA, CDR2 YSYEKL. The CDR3 spells CASSQEGGGSRETQYF. DNA of the CDR3: TGCGCCAGCAGCCAAGAGGGCGGGGGGAGTAGGGAGACCCAGTACTTC.

This sequence joins TRBV7-2 and TRBJ1-1; TRBD1 aligns across 8 bases. Germline CDR1 is SGHTA and CDR2 is FQGNSA. V shed 7 bases, J shed 2 bases, and the junction held 9 bases outside the gene matches. This CDR3 spans 15 amino acids. The CDR3, as DNA: TGTGCCAGCACCCTACAGACAGGGGTTAACACTGAAGCTTTCTTT. Residues: CASTLQTGVNTEAFF.

CDR3: CAISDPSGGSYEQFF. As DNA, the CDR3 is TGTGCCATCAGTGACCCTAGCGGGGGGTCCTATGAGCAGTTCTTC. The rearrangement joins TRBV10-3 to TRBJ2-1, with 11 positions matching TRBD2. CDR3 length: 15 amino acids. With 3 bases clipped from V and 8 bases from J, the junction kept 6 bases outside the gene matches. Germline V CDR1 and CDR2: ENHRY, SYGVKD.

The chain uses TRBV7-9 and TRBJ2-7; 7 bases line up with TRBD1. Germline V CDR1 and CDR2: SEHNR, FQNEAQ (reference sequence). The V segment lost 7 bases and the J segment 6 bases; nucleotides outside the gene matches: 6. The CDR3 has 12 residues. CDR3 amino acids: CASKHRGSEQYF. The DNA of the CDR3 is TGTGCCAGCAAGCACAGGGGAAGCGAGCAGTACTTC.

This clone was found a few times. The chain couples TRBV6-6 to TRBJ1-2; D remains ambiguous. CDR1 is MNHNY, CDR2 SVGAGI, per germline (reference sequence). CDR3 length equals 14 residues. Trimming left V 6 bases short and J 2 bases short, with 13 bases between. The DNA for the CDR3 is TGTGCCAGCAGACCAAGGACGCTCAACTATGGCTACACCTTC. Its translation is CASRPRTLNYGYTF.

The sample holds one count of this clone. The V and J genes are TRBV28 and TRBJ2-7; possibly TRBD1 for D (5 bases). The V gene lost 6 bases and the J gene lost 1 base, with 16 bases spanning the gap. Per germline, CDR1 MDHEN and CDR2 SYDVKM. This CDR3 region has 15 residues. The DNA of the CDR3 is TGTGCCAGCAGCCACCCAAGCAGGGCATCCTACGAGCAGTACTTC. This translates into CASSHPSRASYEQYF.

This clone showed up just once. The chain combines TRBV13 with TRBJ1-3; the D is unclear. Germline values: CDR1 PRHDT, CDR2 FYEKMQ (reference sequence). V lost 4 bases to trimming and J lost 3 bases, with 16 bases between them. The CDR3 runs 16 residues. The CDR3 reads CASSSILLTGGNTIYF. The DNA of the CDR3 is TGTGCCAGCAGCTCAATACTTTTAACTGGTGGAAACACCATATATTTT. The variable domain in full, with the rest retrieved from reference TRBV13 and TRBJ1-3, is AAGVIQSPRHLIKEKRETATLKCYPIPRHDTVYWYQQGPGQDPQFLISFYEKMQSDKGSIPDRFSAQQFSDYHSELNMSSLELGDSALYFCASSSILLTGGNTIYFGEGSWLTVV.

The gene calls are TRBV12-5 and TRBJ2-3, with D perhaps TRBD1 or TRBD2 (7 bases each). The V gene lost 5 bases and the J gene lost 4 bases, with 16 bases spanning the gap. CDR1 LGHNT and CDR2 FRNRAP come from the germline V gene. This CDR3 is built from 15 residues. This chain's CDR3 is CASGEGGGGPDTQYF. CDR3 in DNA: TGTGCTAGTGGTGAGGGGGGAGGGGGCCCAGATACGCAGTATTTT.

The gene calls are TRBV9 and TRBJ2-5, with D possibly being TRBD2 (6 bases). CDR1 and CDR2 from the germline V gene are SGDLS and YYNGEE. Trimming left V 0 bases short and J 4 bases short, with 13 bases between. This CDR3 contains 15 residues. CDR3 region: CASSVARGTGETQYF. CDR3 DNA sequence: TGTGCCAGCAGCGTAGCTCGGGGGACCGGAGAGACCCAGTACTTC.

Here the CDR3 DNA reads TGTGCCAGCAGTTACTTACTCCAGGGGGATTTAAAAGCTTTCTTT. Its protein is CASSYLLQGDLKAFF. This sequence joins TRBV6-5 and TRBJ1-1; 7 nucleotides align to TRBD1. Germline V gene sequence: CDR1 MNHEY, CDR2 SVGAGI. This CDR3 spans 15 amino acids. After removal of 1 base from V and 9 bases from J, the junction contained 11 bases not matched to a gene.

The rearrangement links TRBV19 to TRBJ1-2; unclear D gene. V lost 5 bases and J 7 bases, leaving 17 bases between the germline ends. The CDR3 is 14 residues long. CDR1 is LNHDA and CDR2 is SQIVND in the germline V gene (reference sequence). The CDR3: CASSPPDRLSGYTF. CDR3 sequence (DNA): TGTGCCAGTAGTCCCCCGGACCGCCTGAGTGGCTACACCTTC.

This clone was seen just once. V is TRBV11-3 and J is TRBJ2-2; D unclear. The CDR3 has 13 residues. Germline CDR1 reads SGHNT; CDR2 reads YENEEA. V was shortened by 6 bases and J by 5 bases, with 10 bases between the two germline ends. This CDR3 is CASRFSATGELFF. Written as DNA, the CDR3 is TGTGCCAGCAGATTTAGTGCGACCGGGGAGCTGTTTTTT.

This chain connects TRBV5-1 to TRBJ1-1, with 11 positions matching TRBD1. The CDR3 has 16 residues. Germline-derived CDR1 and CDR2 are SGHRS and YFSETQ. Germline trimming cut 4 bases from V and 5 bases from J; bases unmatched to any gene: 10. The CDR3 DNA is TGCGCCAGCAGCCCATGGGACAGGGGGGGAAGGACTGAAGCTTTCTTT. Its protein is CASSPWDRGGRTEAFF.

The V call is TRBV7-2, the J call TRBJ2-2, with a weak D call TRBD1 (5 bases). Germline V gives CDR1 SGHTA, CDR2 FQGNSA. V shed 7 bases and J shed 0 bases, with 15 bases lying between them. The CDR3 contains 16 residues. In nucleotides, the CDR3 is TGTGCCAGCACGCTCCAGGGTAACGCGAACACCGGGGAGCTGTTTTTT. This translates into CASTLQGNANTGELFF.

V and J are TRBV5-1 and TRBJ2-1, with TRBD2 matching 9 bases. The CDR3 has 14 amino acids. Germline V gene sequence: CDR1 SGHRS, CDR2 YFSETQ. V was clipped by 4 bases and J by 8 bases; unmatched bases: 7. This CDR3 is CASSPGLANHEQFF. The CDR3 DNA reads TGCGCCAGCAGCCCGGGACTAGCAAACCATGAGCAGTTCTTC. Variable domain in full (rest from reference TRBV5-1 and TRBJ2-1): KAGVTQTPRYLIKTRGQQVTLSCSPISGHRSVSWYQQTPGQGLQFLFEYFSETQRNKGNFPGRFSGRQFSNSRSEMNVSTLELGDSALYLCASSPGLANHEQFFGPGTRLTVL.

This chain joins TRBV7-2 and TRBJ1-5; tentative D call: TRBD1 (6 bases). CDR1 is SGHTA and CDR2 is FQGNSA in the germline V gene. V was cut by 1 base and J by 6 bases, with 13 bases left in between. This CDR3 has 15 amino acids. As DNA, the CDR3 is TGTGCCAGCAGCTTAGGGGTAGGGGGTAGTCAGCCCCAGCATTTT. This codes for CASSLGVGGSQPQHF.

The chain is built from TRBV18 and TRBJ2-7; D is possibly TRBD1 (6 bases). The V gene's germline CDR1 is KGHSH and CDR2 LQKENI. The CDR3 covers 14 residues. V lost 3 bases and J 3 bases, leaving 12 bases between the germline ends. In nucleotides, the CDR3 is TGTGCCAGCTCACCCCCGGGACAAAACTACGAGCAGTACTTC. This sequence encodes CASSPPGQNYEQYF.